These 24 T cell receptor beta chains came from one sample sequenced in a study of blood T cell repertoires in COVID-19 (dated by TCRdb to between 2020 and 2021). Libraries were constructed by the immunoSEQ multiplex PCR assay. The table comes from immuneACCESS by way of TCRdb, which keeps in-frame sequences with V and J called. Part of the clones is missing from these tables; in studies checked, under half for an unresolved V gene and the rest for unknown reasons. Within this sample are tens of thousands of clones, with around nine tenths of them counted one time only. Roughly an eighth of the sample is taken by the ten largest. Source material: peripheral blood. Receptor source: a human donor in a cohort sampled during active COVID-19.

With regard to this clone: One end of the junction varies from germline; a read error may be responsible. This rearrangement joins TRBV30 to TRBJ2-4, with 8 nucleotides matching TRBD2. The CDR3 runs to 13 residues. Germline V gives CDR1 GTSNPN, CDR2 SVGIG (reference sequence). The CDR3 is CAWCVAGINIQYF. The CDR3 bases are TGTGCCTGGTGTGTAGCGGGGATAAACATTCAGTACTTC.

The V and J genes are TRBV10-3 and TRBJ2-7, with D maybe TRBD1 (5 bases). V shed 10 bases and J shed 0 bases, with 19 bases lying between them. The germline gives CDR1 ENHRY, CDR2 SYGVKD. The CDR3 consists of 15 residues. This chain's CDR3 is CATTEGGASSYEQYF. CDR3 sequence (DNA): TGTGCCACCACTGAAGGTGGGGCTAGCTCCTACGAGCAGTACTTC.

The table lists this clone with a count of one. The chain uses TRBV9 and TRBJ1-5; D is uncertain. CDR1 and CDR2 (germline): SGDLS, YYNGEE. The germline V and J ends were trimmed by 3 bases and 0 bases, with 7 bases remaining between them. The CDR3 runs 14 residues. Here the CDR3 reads CASSGTDSNQPQHF. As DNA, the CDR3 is TGTGCCAGCAGCGGAACAGATAGCAATCAGCCCCAGCATTTT. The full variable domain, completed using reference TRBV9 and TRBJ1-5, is DSGVTQTPKHLITATGQRVTLRCSPRSGDLSVYWYQQSLDQGLQFLIQYYNGEERAKGNILERFSAQQFPDLHSELNLSSLELGDSALYFCASSGTDSNQPQHFGDGTRLSIL.

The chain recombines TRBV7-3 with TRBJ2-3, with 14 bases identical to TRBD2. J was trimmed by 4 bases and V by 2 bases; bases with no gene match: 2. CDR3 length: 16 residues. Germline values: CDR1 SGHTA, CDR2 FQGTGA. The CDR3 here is CASSLGLAGGADTQYF. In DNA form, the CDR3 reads TGTGCCAGCAGCTTAGGACTAGCGGGGGGAGCAGATACGCAGTATTTT. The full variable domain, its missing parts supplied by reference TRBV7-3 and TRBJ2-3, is GAGVSQTPSNKVTEKGKYVELRCDPISGHTALYWYRQSLGQGPEFLIYFQGTGAADDSGLPNDRFFAVRPEGSVSTLKIQRTERGDSAVYLCASSLGLAGGADTQYFGPGTRLTVL.

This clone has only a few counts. CDR3 residues: CASSQERSGGVGTQYF. Written as DNA, the CDR3 is TGCGCCAGCAGCCAAGAAAGGAGCGGGGGGGTTGGGACCCAGTACTTC. The chain is built from TRBV4-3 and TRBJ2-5, with 10 nucleotides matching TRBD2. Germline CDR1 LGHNA, CDR2 YSLEER. The CDR3 runs 16 residues. V shed 0 bases, J shed 7 bases, and the junction held 8 bases outside the gene matches.

CDR3 DNA sequence: TGTGCCAGCAGCCAACTAGCGGGGGGACCGACAGATACGCAGTATTTT. This sequence encodes CASSQLAGGPTDTQYF. The chain combines TRBV3-1 (or the pseudogene TRBV3-2) with TRBJ2-3, with 11 bases that match TRBD2. The germline CDR1 and CDR2 sequences are LGHDT and YNNKEL (reference sequence). The V and J ends lost 2 bases and 3 bases, in that order; junction bases with no gene match: 4. This CDR3 spans 16 amino acids.

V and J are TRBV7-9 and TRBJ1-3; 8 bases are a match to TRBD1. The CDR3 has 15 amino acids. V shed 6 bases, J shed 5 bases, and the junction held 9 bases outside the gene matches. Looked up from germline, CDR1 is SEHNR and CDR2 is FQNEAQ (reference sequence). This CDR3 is CASRLTGTGRNTIYF. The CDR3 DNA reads TGTGCCAGCAGGCTTACCGGGACAGGTAGAAACACCATATATTTT.

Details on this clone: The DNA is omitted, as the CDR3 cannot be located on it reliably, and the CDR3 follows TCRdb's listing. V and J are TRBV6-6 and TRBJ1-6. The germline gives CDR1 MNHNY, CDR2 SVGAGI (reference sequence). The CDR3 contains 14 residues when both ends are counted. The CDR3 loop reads CASSSSADNSPLHF.

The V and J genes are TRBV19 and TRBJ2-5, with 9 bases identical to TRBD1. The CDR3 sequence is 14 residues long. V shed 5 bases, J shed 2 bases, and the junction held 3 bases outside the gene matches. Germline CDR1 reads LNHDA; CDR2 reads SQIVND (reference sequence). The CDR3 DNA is TGTGCCAGTAGTCCAGACAGGGGGCAAGAGACCCAGTACTTC. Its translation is CASSPDRGQETQYF.

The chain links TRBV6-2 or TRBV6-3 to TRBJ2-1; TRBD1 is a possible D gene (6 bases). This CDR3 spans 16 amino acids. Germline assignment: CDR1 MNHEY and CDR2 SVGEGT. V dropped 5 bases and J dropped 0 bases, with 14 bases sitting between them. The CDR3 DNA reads TGTGCCAGCAGTCACCCTCAGGGGAGCTCCTACAATGAGCAGTTCTTC. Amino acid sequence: CASSHPQGSSYNEQFF.

For the CDR3, the DNA is TGTGCCAGCAGTTTTACTAACTATGGCTACACCTTC. Translating it yields CASSFTNYGYTF. The rearrangement joins TRBV12-3 or TRBV12-4 to TRBJ1-2; D remains ambiguous. V lost 3 bases and J 0 bases, leaving 2 bases between the germline ends. The CDR3 has 12 amino acids.

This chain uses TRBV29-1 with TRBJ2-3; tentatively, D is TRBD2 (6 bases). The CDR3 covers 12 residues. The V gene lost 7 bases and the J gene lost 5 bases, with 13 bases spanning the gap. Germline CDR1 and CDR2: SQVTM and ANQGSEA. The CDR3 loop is CSARRGLDTQYF. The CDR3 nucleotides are TGCAGCGCCAGGAGGGGTCTAGATACGCAGTATTTT.

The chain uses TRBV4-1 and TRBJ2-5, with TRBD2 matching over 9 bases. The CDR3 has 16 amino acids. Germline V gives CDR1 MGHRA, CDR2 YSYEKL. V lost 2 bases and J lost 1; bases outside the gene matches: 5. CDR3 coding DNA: TGCGCCAGCAGCCAAAGGCTAGCGGGGTTCCAAGAGACCCAGTACTTC. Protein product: CASSQRLAGFQETQYF.

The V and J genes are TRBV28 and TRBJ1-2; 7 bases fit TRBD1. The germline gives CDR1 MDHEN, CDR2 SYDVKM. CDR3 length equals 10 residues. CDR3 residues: CGTGSYGYTF. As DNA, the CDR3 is TGTGGGACAGGTTCCTATGGCTACACCTTC.

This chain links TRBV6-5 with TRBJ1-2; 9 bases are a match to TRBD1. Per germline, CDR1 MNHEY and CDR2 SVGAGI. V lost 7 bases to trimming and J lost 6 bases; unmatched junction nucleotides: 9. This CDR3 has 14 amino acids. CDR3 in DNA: TGTGCCAGCACCCCTGGACAGGGGATGAATGGCTACACCTTC. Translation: CASTPGQGMNGYTF.

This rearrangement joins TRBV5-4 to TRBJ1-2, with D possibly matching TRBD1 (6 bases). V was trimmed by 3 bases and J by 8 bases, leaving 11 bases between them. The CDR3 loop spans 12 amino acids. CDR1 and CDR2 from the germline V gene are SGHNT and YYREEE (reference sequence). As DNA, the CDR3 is TGTGCCAGCAGCTGGACAGAGGGCGGCTACACCTTC. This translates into CASSWTEGGYTF. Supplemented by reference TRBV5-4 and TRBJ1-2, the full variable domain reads ETGVTQSPTHLIKTRGQQVTLRCSSQSGHNTVSWYQQALGQGPQFIFQYYREEENGRGNFPPRFSGLQFPNYSSELNVNALELDDSALYLCASSWTEGGYTFGSGTRLTVV.

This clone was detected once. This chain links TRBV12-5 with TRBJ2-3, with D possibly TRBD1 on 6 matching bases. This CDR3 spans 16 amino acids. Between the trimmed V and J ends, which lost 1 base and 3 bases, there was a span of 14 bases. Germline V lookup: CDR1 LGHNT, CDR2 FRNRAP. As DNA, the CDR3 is TGTGCTAGTGGTTTGGGAACAGGGTTGAGGACAGATACGCAGTATTTT. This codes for CASGLGTGLRTDTQYF.

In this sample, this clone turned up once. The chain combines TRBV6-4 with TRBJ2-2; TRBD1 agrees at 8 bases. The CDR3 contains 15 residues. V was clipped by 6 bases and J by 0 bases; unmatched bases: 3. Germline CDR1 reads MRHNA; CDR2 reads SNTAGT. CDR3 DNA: TGTGCCAGCAGAAAGGACAGGGCGAACACCGGGGAGCTGTTTTTT. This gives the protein CASRKDRANTGELFF.

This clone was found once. The CDR3 DNA reads TGCAGCGTTGCACAGGGAGTGAATGAGCAGTTCTTC. Its translation: CSVAQGVNEQFF. This chain uses TRBV29-1 with TRBJ2-1; perhaps TRBD1 as D (6 bases). The V gene lost 4 bases and the J gene lost 7 bases, with 11 bases spanning the gap. This CDR3 contains 12 residues. Germline V CDR1 and CDR2: SQVTM, ANQGSEA.

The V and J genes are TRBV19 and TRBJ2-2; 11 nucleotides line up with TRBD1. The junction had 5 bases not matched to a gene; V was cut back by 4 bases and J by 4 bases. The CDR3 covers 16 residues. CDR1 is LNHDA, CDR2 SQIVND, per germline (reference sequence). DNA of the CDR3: TGTGCCAGTAGTACCATGGGGACAGGGGGCACCGGGGAGCTGTTTTTT. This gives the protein CASSTMGTGGTGELFF. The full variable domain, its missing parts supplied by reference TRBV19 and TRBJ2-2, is DGGITQSPKYLFRKEGQNVTLSCEQNLNHDAMYWYRQDPGQGLRLIYYSQIVNDFQKGDIAEGYSVSREKKESFPLTVTSAQKNPTAFYLCASSTMGTGGTGELFFGEGSRLTVL.

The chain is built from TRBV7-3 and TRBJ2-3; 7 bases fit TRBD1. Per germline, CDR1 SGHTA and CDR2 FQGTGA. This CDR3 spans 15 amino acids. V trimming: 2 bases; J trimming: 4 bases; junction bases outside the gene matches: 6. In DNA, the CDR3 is TGTGCCAGCAGCTTACAGGGGGATGCTTCAGATACGCAGTATTTT. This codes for CASSLQGDASDTQYF.

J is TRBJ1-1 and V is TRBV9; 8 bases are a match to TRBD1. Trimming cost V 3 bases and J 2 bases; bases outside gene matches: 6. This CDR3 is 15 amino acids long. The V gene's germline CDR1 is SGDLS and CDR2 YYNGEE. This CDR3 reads CASSAQGDGNTEAFF. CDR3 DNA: TGTGCCAGCAGCGCACAGGGGGATGGAAACACTGAAGCTTTCTTT.

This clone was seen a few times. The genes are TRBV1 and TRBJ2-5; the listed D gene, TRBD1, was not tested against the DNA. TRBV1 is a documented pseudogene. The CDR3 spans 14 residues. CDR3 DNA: TGCACCAGCAGCCAAGAGTCAGACCAAGAGACCCAGTACTTC. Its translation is CTSSQESDQETQYF.

The CDR3 sequence is CASSLGTVPGNTIYF. The CDR3 nucleotides are TGTGCCAGCAGCTTAGGTACAGTCCCTGGAAACACCATATATTTT. This chain connects TRBV11-2 to TRBJ1-3; D unresolved. V was pared by 1 base and J by 2 bases, with 9 bases between. CDR3 length: 15 amino acids. The germline CDR1 and CDR2 sequences are SGHAT and FQNNGV.